This T cell receptor beta chain was profiled in a study of T cells in Graves' hyperthyroidism and ophthalmopathy. RNA transcripts served as the template for amplifying TCR beta CDR3 regions. TCR CDR3 regions were first amplified by RT-PCR with HTBI primers. From the multiplex PCR reads, TCRdb called clonotypes with MiXCR, one entry per CDR3 protein. Of fewer than 700,000 distinct CDR3 sequences listed, around 15% are singletons. Graves' hyperthyroidism was deemed stable given no ophthalmopathy progression within 18 months. The germline V and J ends were trimmed by 3 bases and 2 bases, with 12 bases remaining between them. The CDR3 spans 15 residues. Germline V gene sequence: CDR1 SGHTA, CDR2 FQGNSA. On this clonotype itself: Its specificity is unknown.

Notes on the study in general: Most thyroid clonotypes expanded above 0.001 appeared in blood too.

The source is a woman aged 30 to 39 with Graves' hyperthyroidism. The chain uses TRBV7-2 and TRBJ2-3; D is possibly TRBD1 or TRBD2 (5 bases each). The sample consisted of blood. This CDR3 reads CASSFYGASTDTQYF. The CDR3 DNA is TGTGCCAGCAGCTTCTACGGGGCTTCCACAGATACGCAGTATTTT.